This paragraph reports one T cell receptor beta chain. This clone is assessed as medium-sized (0.01 to 0.1%). Its target antigen remains unknown. No per-base quality is available; no much larger clone lies one base away. This sample is part of a study of metastatic and nonmetastatic thyroid tumors (dated by TCRdb to the early 2020s). Regarding the complete study: Repertoires from peripheral blood and from tumor or nodule tissue samples of malignant and benign thyroid patients were compared.

No treatment had been received by any patient before thyroid surgery. Using T-cell receptor beta sequencing, the study looked back at clinical samples from patients collected from about 2012 to 2018. The investigation overall reported the following: In both blood and tumor samples, TCR beta diversity was reported to be significantly higher in malignant tumors than in benign nodules.

Library preparation was by PCR. These reads were obtained on an Illumina HiSeq 4000. High-throughput sequencing was used to profile the TCR beta-chain CDR3 region of each patient. In the original analysis: The researchers built a classifier to tell apart papillary thyroid cancer patients with distant metastasis, based on CDR3 differences among clinicopathological groups. The Shannon index was used to assess repertoire diversity, and the Morisita-Horn index was used to assess tumor-blood repertoire similarity. TCRdb trimmed the raw reads at Q25, called clones with MiXCR and kept productive beta chains. TCRdb, not the authors, supplied the V and J calls. This sample lists 80,000 to 85,000 clones; around 12% were detected once. Approximately 10% of the sample is held by the ten biggest clonotypes. This receptor was obtained from a female donor with papillary thyroid cancer or a benign thyroid nodule (not recorded which). Some clones in this sample may be carry-over from other donors' samples. Material: tumor tissue.

The CDR3 in this case is CASTPPGQVPYEQYF. The sequence in DNA is TGTGCCAGCACCCCCCCGGGACAGGTGCCCTACGAGCAGTACTTC. The sequence joins TRBV28 to TRBJ2-7; 8 bases in between match TRBD1. V loses 7 bases at its end and J loses 2 bases; junction bases beyond the gene matches: 10. In the germline V gene, CDR1 corresponds to MDHEN and CDR2 to SYDVKM. The CDR3 runs 15 amino acids, cysteine and phenylalanine included. The only DNA kept is the CDR3, 45 bases in frame from the first base.